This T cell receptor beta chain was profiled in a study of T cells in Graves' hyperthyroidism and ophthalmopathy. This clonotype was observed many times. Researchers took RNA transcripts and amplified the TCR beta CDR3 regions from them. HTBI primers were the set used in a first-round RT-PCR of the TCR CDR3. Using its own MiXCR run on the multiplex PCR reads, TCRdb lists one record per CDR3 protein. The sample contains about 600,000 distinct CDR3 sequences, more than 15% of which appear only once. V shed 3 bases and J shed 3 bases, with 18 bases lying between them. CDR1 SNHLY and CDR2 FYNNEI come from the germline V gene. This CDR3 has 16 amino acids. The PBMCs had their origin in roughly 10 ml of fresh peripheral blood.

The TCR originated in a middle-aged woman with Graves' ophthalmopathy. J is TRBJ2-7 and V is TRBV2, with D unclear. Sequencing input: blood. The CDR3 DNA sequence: TGTGCCAGCAGTGATGTTAGGAAGGAGAGATACTACGAGCAGTACTTC. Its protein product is CASSDVRKERYYEQYF.